Listed below are T cell receptor beta chains from one sample, sequenced in a study of HIV-infected patients and healthy controls. Each CDR3 protein gets one entry after TCRdb re-called the 5' RACE reads with MiXCR. The profile shows fewer than 20,000 distinct CDR3 sequences, under 9% of them singletons. The material was blood, obtained during antiretroviral therapy. The receptors were sampled from an adult with HIV infection. Each CDR3 is given with its conserved first and last residue. The order of the fields is D gene, J gene, clone size, CDR3 length, V gene, CDR3 DNA, CDR3 protein. The D gene is left open where the match is weak. Not every row has a clone size; where given, it reads once, few, many or a size class.

d_gene: NA
j_gene: TRBJ1-1
abundance: many
len: 13
v_gene: TRBV4-2
CDR3nt: TGTGCCAGCAGCCAAGATCCCCGGACTGAAGCTTTCTTT
CDR3aa: CASSQDPRTEAFF

d_gene: NA
j_gene: TRBJ1-1
abundance: few
len: 15
v_gene: TRBV2
CDR3nt: TGTGCCAGCAGGAGGACAGATACCCGAGACACTGAAGCTTTCTTT
CDR3aa: CASRRTDTRDTEAFF

d_gene: NA
j_gene: TRBJ1-5
abundance: many
len: 14
v_gene: TRBV20-1
CDR3nt: TGCAGTGCTAGAGATGGGAGGGGGGCTCAGCCCCAGCATTTT
CDR3aa: CSARDGRGAQPQHF

d_gene: NA
j_gene: TRBJ1-5
abundance: many
len: 12
v_gene: TRBV10-3
CDR3nt: TGTGCCATCAGCGACAGAGATGGGCCCCAGCATTTT
CDR3aa: CAISDRDGPQHF

d_gene: NA
j_gene: TRBJ2-5
abundance: many
len: 14
v_gene: TRBV3-1
CDR3nt: TGTGCCAGCAGCCAAGTCAGATTCCAAGAGACCCAGTACTTC
CDR3aa: CASSQVRFQETQYF

d_gene: NA
j_gene: TRBJ1-5
abundance: many
len: 16
v_gene: TRBV3-1
CDR3nt: TGTGCCAGCAGCCAAGAGGGGGCCGGAGGCGGTCAGCCCCAGCATTTT
CDR3aa: CASSQEGAGGGQPQHF

d_gene: TRBD1
j_gene: TRBJ2-7
abundance: many
len: 17
v_gene: TRBV4-1
CDR3nt: TGCGCCAGCAGCCCTTCCGGGACAGGGCGGACCTCCTACGAGCAGTACTTC
CDR3aa: CASSPSGTGRTSYEQYF

d_gene: NA
j_gene: TRBJ1-4
abundance: many
len: 22
v_gene: TRBV14
CDR3nt: TGTGCCAGCAGCCAAGATCCGAGGGGCGCATGCTCTTCCGTTGCAACTAATGAAAAACTGTTTTTT
CDR3aa: CASSQDPRGACSSVATNEKLFF

d_gene: NA
j_gene: TRBJ2-2
abundance: many
len: 14
v_gene: TRBV7-3
CDR3nt: TGTGCCAGCAGGCCACACCCGGACACCGGGGAGCTGTTTTTT
CDR3aa: CASRPHPDTGELFF

d_gene: TRBD1
j_gene: TRBJ2-5
abundance: many
len: 14
v_gene: TRBV5-4
CDR3nt: TGTGCCAGCAGCTTGGTAACAGGGGAAGAGACCCAGTACTTC
CDR3aa: CASSLVTGEETQYF

d_gene: TRBD1
j_gene: TRBJ1-1
abundance: many
len: 13
v_gene: TRBV11-3
CDR3nt: TGTGCCAGCAGCGACGGGACAGGCGATAAAGCTTTCTTT
CDR3aa: CASSDGTGDKAFF

d_gene: NA
j_gene: TRBJ1-1
abundance: NA
len: 16
v_gene: TRBV12-3/TRBV12-4
CDR3nt: TGTGCCAGCAGTCCCCGGGGGTACGGGATGAACACTGAAGCTTTCTTT
CDR3aa: CASSPRGYGMNTEAFF

d_gene: NA
j_gene: TRBJ2-3
abundance: many
len: 14
v_gene: TRBV29-1
CDR3nt: TGCAGCGTTAACCCCGTGTTAAGCACAGATACGCAGTATTTT
CDR3aa: CSVNPVLSTDTQYF

d_gene: NA
j_gene: TRBJ2-3
abundance: many
len: 14
v_gene: TRBV25-1
CDR3nt: TGTGCCAGCAGTGAATACAGGATTCAAGATACGCAGTATTTT
CDR3aa: CASSEYRIQDTQYF

d_gene: NA
j_gene: TRBJ1-2
abundance: many
len: 14
v_gene: TRBV12-3/TRBV12-4
CDR3nt: TGTGCCAGCAGTTCGTCCCTTTCAGGCTATGGCTACACCTTC
CDR3aa: CASSSSLSGYGYTF

d_gene: NA
j_gene: TRBJ1-1
abundance: many
len: 14
v_gene: TRBV7-8
CDR3nt: TGTGCCAGCAGCTTAGACCTCTTGAACACTGAAGCTTTCTTT
CDR3aa: CASSLDLLNTEAFF

d_gene: NA
j_gene: TRBJ2-1
abundance: many
len: 16
v_gene: TRBV5-1
CDR3nt: TGCGCCAGCAGCTTGCGTTCGACCGGGGCCAGTTCCGAGCAGTTCTTC
CDR3aa: CASSLRSTGASSEQFF

d_gene: NA
j_gene: TRBJ1-1
abundance: many
len: 13
v_gene: TRBV4-1
CDR3nt: TGCGCCAGCAGCCAAGGCAGGAACACTGAAGCTTTCTTT
CDR3aa: CASSQGRNTEAFF

d_gene: NA
j_gene: TRBJ1-2
abundance: many
len: 11
v_gene: TRBV12-3/TRBV12-4
CDR3nt: TGTGCCAGCAGCTACAACTATGGCTACACCTTC
CDR3aa: CASSYNYGYTF

d_gene: NA
j_gene: TRBJ2-5
abundance: many
len: 14
v_gene: TRBV20-1
CDR3nt: TGCAGTGCTAGCGGCGGGACAGCTCAAGAGACCCAGTACTTC
CDR3aa: CSASGGTAQETQYF

d_gene: NA
j_gene: TRBJ2-7
abundance: many
len: 14
v_gene: TRBV7-8
CDR3nt: TGTGCCAGCAGCTCCGGGGACATGCTCTACGAGCAGTACTTC
CDR3aa: CASSSGDMLYEQYF

d_gene: NA
j_gene: TRBJ1-2
abundance: many
len: 17
v_gene: TRBV11-2
CDR3nt: TGTGCCAGCAGCTTAGAACCAGGACCCGGCGCGAACTATGGCTACACCTTC
CDR3aa: CASSLEPGPGANYGYTF

d_gene: NA
j_gene: TRBJ2-3
abundance: medium-sized
len: 17
v_gene: TRBV28
CDR3nt: TGTGCCAGCAGTTTAGAAGAGTTGGGAGGAGACACAGATACGCAGTATTTT
CDR3aa: CASSLEELGGDTDTQYF

d_gene: TRBD1
j_gene: TRBJ2-7
abundance: large
len: 14
v_gene: TRBV4-1
CDR3nt: TGCGCCAGCAGCCCGGGACAGGGTATCTACGAGCAGTACTTC
CDR3aa: CASSPGQGIYEQYF

d_gene: TRBD2
j_gene: TRBJ2-3
abundance: many
len: 15
v_gene: TRBV10-3
CDR3nt: TGTGCCATCAGTGAGTCGACTAGCGGGGCTAATACGCAGTATTTT
CDR3aa: CAISESTSGANTQYF

d_gene: TRBD1
j_gene: TRBJ1-4
abundance: many
len: 15
v_gene: TRBV20-1
CDR3nt: TGCAGTGCTTGCCGCCCGGGACAGTATAATGAAAAACTGTTTTTT
CDR3aa: CSACRPGQYNEKLFF

d_gene: NA
j_gene: TRBJ2-1
abundance: many
len: 15
v_gene: TRBV3-1
CDR3nt: TGTGCCAGCAGTCGACAGGTTAGCTCCTACAATGAGCAGTTCTTC
CDR3aa: CASSRQVSSYNEQFF

d_gene: TRBD2
j_gene: TRBJ2-1
abundance: many
len: 17
v_gene: TRBV3-1
CDR3nt: TGTGCCAGCAAACCCGAGACGGTAGGACTAGCGGGAGTTGAGCAGTTCTTC
CDR3aa: CASKPETVGLAGVEQFF

d_gene: TRBD2
j_gene: TRBJ2-1
abundance: many
len: 19
v_gene: TRBV6-2/TRBV6-3
CDR3nt: TGTGCCAGCAGCCCCGGGACTAGCGGGCCGGAGTCCCTTTACAATGAGCAGTTCTTC
CDR3aa: CASSPGTSGPESLYNEQFF

d_gene: NA
j_gene: TRBJ2-3
abundance: many
len: 17
v_gene: TRBV4-1
CDR3nt: TGCGCCAGCAGCGACCTCCTCGGGAGTAGCCGGGGAGATACGCAGTATTTT
CDR3aa: CASSDLLGSSRGDTQYF

d_gene: NA
j_gene: TRBJ1-1
abundance: many
len: 14
v_gene: TRBV7-8
CDR3nt: TGTGCCAGCAGCTTAGTAATGGTTGCCACTGAAGCTTTCTTT
CDR3aa: CASSLVMVATEAFF

d_gene: NA
j_gene: TRBJ1-4
abundance: many
len: 13
v_gene: TRBV7-9
CDR3nt: TGTGCCGGTCGGGACCGAATTAATGAAAAACTGTTTTTT
CDR3aa: CAGRDRINEKLFF

d_gene: TRBD2
j_gene: TRBJ2-7
abundance: many
len: 13
v_gene: TRBV29-1
CDR3nt: TGCAGCGTTGAATTAGCGGGAGCTCTCGAGCAGTACTTC
CDR3aa: CSVELAGALEQYF

d_gene: NA
j_gene: TRBJ2-7
abundance: many
len: 15
v_gene: TRBV2
CDR3nt: TGTGCCAGCAGGGTGGGCAGCCAGGGGAACAACGAGCAGTACTTC
CDR3aa: CASRVGSQGNNEQYF

d_gene: TRBD2
j_gene: TRBJ2-3
abundance: few
len: 14
v_gene: TRBV20-1
CDR3nt: TGCAGTGCTAGAAAAGCGGGAGACACAGATACGCAGTATTTT
CDR3aa: CSARKAGDTDTQYF

d_gene: NA
j_gene: TRBJ1-2
abundance: many
len: 13
v_gene: TRBV28
CDR3nt: TGTGCCAGCAGTTTAGTAGGAAAGTGGGGCTACACCTTC
CDR3aa: CASSLVGKWGYTF

d_gene: NA
j_gene: TRBJ1-4
abundance: few
len: 11
v_gene: TRBV6-2/TRBV6-3
CDR3nt: TGTGCCAGCAGTAGAACCGCGAAACTGTTTTTT
CDR3aa: CASSRTAKLFF

d_gene: NA
j_gene: TRBJ2-7
abundance: few
len: 12
v_gene: TRBV28
CDR3nt: TGTGCCAGCAGTTGGGGGGATCGGGAGCAGTACTTC
CDR3aa: CASSWGDREQYF

d_gene: TRBD1
j_gene: TRBJ1-2
abundance: many
len: 14
v_gene: TRBV5-4
CDR3nt: TGTGCCAGCAGCAGCGGGACAGGGGCTCAGGGCTACACCTTC
CDR3aa: CASSSGTGAQGYTF

d_gene: NA
j_gene: TRBJ1-1
abundance: few
len: 16
v_gene: TRBV5-1
CDR3nt: TGCGCCAGCAGCTTGGGGACAATAATCCAGAACACTGAAGCTTTCTTT
CDR3aa: CASSLGTIIQNTEAFF

d_gene: TRBD2
j_gene: TRBJ2-3
abundance: many
len: 15
v_gene: TRBV28
CDR3nt: TGTGCCAGCCGCTGGACTAGCGGGAGCCCAGATACGCAGTATTTT
CDR3aa: CASRWTSGSPDTQYF

d_gene: NA
j_gene: TRBJ1-2
abundance: many
len: 15
v_gene: TRBV28
CDR3nt: TGTGCCAGCACCACCTCCAGGGACCATAACTATGGCTACACCTTC
CDR3aa: CASTTSRDHNYGYTF

d_gene: NA
j_gene: TRBJ2-2
abundance: many
len: 16
v_gene: TRBV11-3
CDR3nt: TGTGCCAGCAGCTTAGTTTCCGGGACTCACACCGGGGAGCTGTTTTTT
CDR3aa: CASSLVSGTHTGELFF

d_gene: TRBD1
j_gene: TRBJ1-1
abundance: many
len: 15
v_gene: TRBV20-1
CDR3nt: TGCAGTGCCCGATCCTATGACAGGGCCAACACTGAAGCTTTCTTT
CDR3aa: CSARSYDRANTEAFF

d_gene: NA
j_gene: TRBJ2-1
abundance: many
len: 17
v_gene: TRBV5-1
CDR3nt: TGCGCCAGCAGCTTAATCCAACGCCTAAGCTCCTACAATGAGCAGTTCTTC
CDR3aa: CASSLIQRLSSYNEQFF

d_gene: TRBD1
j_gene: TRBJ2-5
abundance: many
len: 15
v_gene: TRBV5-5
CDR3nt: TGTGCCAGCAGCGCCCGGGACAGGATACAAGAGACCCAGTACTTC
CDR3aa: CASSARDRIQETQYF

d_gene: NA
j_gene: TRBJ2-5
abundance: many
len: 14
v_gene: TRBV20-1
CDR3nt: TGCAGTGCTACAACTAGATGGGGGCCGGAGACCCAGTACTTC
CDR3aa: CSATTRWGPETQYF

d_gene: NA
j_gene: TRBJ1-1
abundance: medium-sized
len: 16
v_gene: TRBV7-9
CDR3nt: TGTGCCAGCAGCCCAGGACGGCAGGGGATGGACACTGAAGCTTTCTTT
CDR3aa: CASSPGRQGMDTEAFF

d_gene: TRBD1
j_gene: TRBJ2-3
abundance: many
len: 14
v_gene: TRBV2
CDR3nt: TGTGCCAGCAGCGGACAGGGTCGCACAGATACGCAGTATTTT
CDR3aa: CASSGQGRTDTQYF

d_gene: TRBD1
j_gene: TRBJ2-5
abundance: large
len: 14
v_gene: TRBV11-2
CDR3nt: TGTGCCAGCAGCCGGACAGGGTCCTATGAGACCCAGTACTTC
CDR3aa: CASSRTGSYETQYF

d_gene: NA
j_gene: TRBJ2-2
abundance: few
len: 14
v_gene: TRBV19
CDR3nt: TGTGCCAGTATTCGAGGGACTGCCACCGGGGAGCTGTTTTTT
CDR3aa: CASIRGTATGELFF

d_gene: TRBD1
j_gene: TRBJ2-5
abundance: many
len: 12
v_gene: TRBV29-1
CDR3nt: TGCAGCGTGGGACAGAGGGGAGAGACCCAGTACTTC
CDR3aa: CSVGQRGETQYF

d_gene: NA
j_gene: TRBJ2-3
abundance: many
len: 14
v_gene: TRBV20-1
CDR3nt: TGCAGTGCTAGAGAGTGGCATGACCAGGATACGCAGTATTTT
CDR3aa: CSAREWHDQDTQYF

d_gene: NA
j_gene: TRBJ2-7
abundance: many
len: 13
v_gene: TRBV5-5
CDR3nt: TGTGCCAGCAGCTTGGGGGCGAGCTACGAGCAGTACTTC
CDR3aa: CASSLGASYEQYF

d_gene: TRBD2
j_gene: TRBJ2-5
abundance: medium-sized
len: 18
v_gene: TRBV7-8
CDR3nt: TGTGCCAGCAGCTTCCCGACTAGCGGGACCTTAGGGCAAGAGACCCAGTACTTC
CDR3aa: CASSFPTSGTLGQETQYF